Listed below are T cell receptor beta chains from one sample, sequenced in a study of cytomegalovirus exposure and HLA in healthy donors. TCRdb's copy holds only in-frame clones and misses some; the assay was immunoSEQ multiplex PCR. Recorded for this sample: about 76,000 clones. Sequenced: PBMCs. The receptors were sampled from a woman in her thirties or forties in good health and CMV-seropositive. Each CDR3 is given with its conserved first and last residue. Each record gives: V gene, J gene, D gene, CDR3 protein, CDR3 DNA. The D gene is left open where the match is weak.

TRBV9,TRBJ2-1,TRBD2,CASSALSGGDQNEQFF,TGTGCCAGCAGCGCCCTTAGCGGGGGGGATCAAAATGAGCAGTTCTTC
TRBV7-6,TRBJ2-3,TRBD2,CASSLLAGGPTDTQYF,TGTGCCAGCAGCTTACTAGCGGGGGGGCCAACAGATACGCAGTATTTT
TRBV6-6,TRBJ2-7,NA,CASSPAGQDYEQYF,TGTGCCAGCAGTCCCGCCGGACAAGACTACGAGCAGTACTTC
TRBV25-1,TRBJ2-5,NA,CASSEYKGATGQYF,TGTGCCAGCAGTGAATATAAAGGGGCTACAGGGCAGTACTTC
TRBV6-5,TRBJ1-1,NA,CASSYAGLDTEAFF,TGTGCCAGCAGTTACGCGGGGCTGGACACTGAAGCTTTCTTT
TRBV10-3,TRBJ1-5,NA,CAISESGGLGPQPQHF,TGTGCCATCAGTGAGTCCGGGGGTCTCGGGCCACAGCCCCAGCATTTT
TRBV27,TRBJ2-2,NA,CASRTRAGELFF,TGTGCCAGCAGAACTCGGGCCGGGGAGCTGTTTTTT
TRBV12-5,TRBJ2-1,NA,CASGLVAGGNYNEQFF,TGTGCTAGTGGTTTGGTGGCAGGAGGGAATTACAATGAGCAGTTCTTC
TRBV18,TRBJ2-5,TRBD1,CASSAIQGIEETQYF,TGTGCCAGCTCAGCTATACAGGGGATCGAAGAGACCCAGTACTTC
TRBV5-4,TRBJ2-5,NA,CASSYGSMTQYF,TGTGCCAGCAGCTATGGTAGCATGACCCAGTACTTC
TRBV27,TRBJ2-2,NA,CASSLQISGLAGELFF,TGTGCCAGCAGTCTCCAAATTTCCGGGTTGGCCGGGGAGCTGTTTTTT